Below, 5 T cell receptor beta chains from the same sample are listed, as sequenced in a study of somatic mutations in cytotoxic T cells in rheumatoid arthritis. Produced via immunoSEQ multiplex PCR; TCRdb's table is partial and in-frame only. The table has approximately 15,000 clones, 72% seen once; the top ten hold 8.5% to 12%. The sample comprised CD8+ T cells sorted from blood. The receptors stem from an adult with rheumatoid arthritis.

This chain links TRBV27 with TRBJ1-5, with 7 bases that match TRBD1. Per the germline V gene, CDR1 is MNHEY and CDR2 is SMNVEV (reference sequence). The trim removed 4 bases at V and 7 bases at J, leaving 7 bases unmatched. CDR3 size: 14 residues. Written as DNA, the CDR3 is TGTGCCAGCAGTTCTCTACAGGGGCGGCAGCCCCAGCATTTT. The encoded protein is CASSSLQGRQPQHF.

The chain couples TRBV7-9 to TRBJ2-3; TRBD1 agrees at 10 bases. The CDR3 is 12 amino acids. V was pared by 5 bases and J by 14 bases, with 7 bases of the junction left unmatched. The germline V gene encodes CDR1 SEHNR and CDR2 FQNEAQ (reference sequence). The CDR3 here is CASSPRDRGLYF. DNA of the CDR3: TGTGCCAGCAGCCCCCGGGACAGGGGACTGTATTTT.

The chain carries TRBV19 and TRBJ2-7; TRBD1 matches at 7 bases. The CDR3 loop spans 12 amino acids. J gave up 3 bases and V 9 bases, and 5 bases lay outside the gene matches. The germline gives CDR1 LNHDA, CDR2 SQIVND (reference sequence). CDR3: CASRDSFYEQYF. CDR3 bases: TGTGCCAGCCGGGACAGCTTCTACGAGCAGTACTTC.

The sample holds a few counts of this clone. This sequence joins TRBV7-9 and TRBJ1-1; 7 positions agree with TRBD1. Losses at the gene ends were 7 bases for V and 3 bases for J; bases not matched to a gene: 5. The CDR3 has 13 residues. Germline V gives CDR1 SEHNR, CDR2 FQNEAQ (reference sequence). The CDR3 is CASNYRGYTEAFF. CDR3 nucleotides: TGTGCCAGCAACTACAGGGGATACACTGAAGCTTTCTTT.

The CDR3 sequence is CASSLEKGTEAFF. The CDR3 nucleotides are TGTGCCAGCAGCTTGGAAAAGGGGACTGAAGCTTTCTTT. The rearrangement joins TRBV7-9 to TRBJ1-1, with a possible D match to TRBD1 (5 bases). Germline loops: CDR1 SEHNR, CDR2 FQNEAQ (reference sequence). This CDR3 contains 13 residues. Trimming shortened V by 3 bases and J by 5 bases, and 10 bases separated the two germline ends.